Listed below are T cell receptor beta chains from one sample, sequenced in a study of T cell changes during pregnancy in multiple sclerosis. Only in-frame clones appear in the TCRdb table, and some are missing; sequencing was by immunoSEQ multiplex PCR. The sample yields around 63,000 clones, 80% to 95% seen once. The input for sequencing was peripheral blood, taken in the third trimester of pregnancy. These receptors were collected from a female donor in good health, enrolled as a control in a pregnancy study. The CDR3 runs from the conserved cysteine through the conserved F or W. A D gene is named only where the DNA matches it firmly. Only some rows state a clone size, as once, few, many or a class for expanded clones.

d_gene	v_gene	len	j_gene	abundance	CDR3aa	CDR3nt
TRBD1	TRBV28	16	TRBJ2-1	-	CASSSPGQGTHNEQFF	TGTGCCAGCAGTTCTCCGGGACAGGGGACCCACAATGAGCAGTTCTTC
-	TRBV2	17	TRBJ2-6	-	CASSEARRTSGANVLTF	TGTGCCAGCAGTGAAGCGAGGAGGACCTCTGGGGCCAACGTCCTGACTTTC
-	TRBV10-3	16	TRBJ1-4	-	CAISAEGLWTNEKLFF	TGTGCCATCAGTGCGGAGGGCCTGTGGACTAATGAAAAACTGTTTTTT
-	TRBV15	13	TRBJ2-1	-	CATSRPPEDEQFF	TGTGCCACCAGCAGGCCCCCCGAGGATGAGCAGTTCTTC
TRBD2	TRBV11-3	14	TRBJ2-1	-	CASSSSGNYNEQFF	TGTGCCAGCAGCTCTAGCGGGAACTACAATGAGCAGTTCTTC
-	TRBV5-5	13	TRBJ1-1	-	CASSSLANTEAFF	TGTGCCAGCAGCTCGTTGGCGAACACTGAAGCTTTCTTT
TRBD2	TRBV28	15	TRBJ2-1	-	CASGLKAGGRNEQFF	TGTGCCAGCGGGCTAAAAGCGGGAGGGCGGAATGAGCAGTTCTTC
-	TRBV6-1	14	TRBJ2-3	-	CASSAGRGTDTQYF	TGTGCCAGCAGTGCCGGGAGAGGCACAGATACGCAGTATTTT
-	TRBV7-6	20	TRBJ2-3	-	CASSPGGGPQQGIDWDTQYF	TGTGCCAGCAGCCCGGGAGGGGGCCCCCAACAGGGAATAGACTGGGATACGCAGTATTTT
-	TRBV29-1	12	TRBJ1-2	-	CSVEEENYGYTF	TGCAGCGTTGAAGAGGAGAACTATGGCTACACCTTC
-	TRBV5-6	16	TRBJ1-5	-	CASSLAGSRSNQPQHF	TGTGCCAGCAGCTTGGCAGGCAGCCGTAGCAATCAGCCCCAGCATTTT
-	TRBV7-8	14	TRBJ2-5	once	CASSDTGGQETQYF	TGTGCCAGCAGTGATACCGGGGGTCAAGAGACCCAGTACTTC
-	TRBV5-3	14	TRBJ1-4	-	CAAWEGLTNEKLFF	TGTGCCGCATGGGAGGGTCTAACTAATGAAAAACTGTTTTTT
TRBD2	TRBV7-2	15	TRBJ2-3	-	CASSLRGLATDTQYF	TGTGCCAGCAGCTTGAGGGGACTAGCGACAGATACGCAGTATTTT
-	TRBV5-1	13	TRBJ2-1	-	CASSPLQDNEQFF	TGCGCCAGCAGCCCACTTCAGGACAATGAGCAGTTCTTC
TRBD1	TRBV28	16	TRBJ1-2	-	CASSLTGTGGKDGYTF	TGTGCCAGCAGTTTAACCGGGACAGGGGGAAAAGATGGCTACACCTTC
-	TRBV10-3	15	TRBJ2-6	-	CAISFLQTGANVLTF	TGTGCCATCAGTTTTTTACAGACTGGGGCCAACGTCCTGACTTTC
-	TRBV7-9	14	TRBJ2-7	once	CASSFATGKYEQYF	TGTGCCAGCAGCTTCGCCACAGGGAAATACGAGCAGTACTTC
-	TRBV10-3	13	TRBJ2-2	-	CAISEDITGELFF	TGTGCCATCAGTGAGGACATCACCGGGGAGCTGTTTTTT
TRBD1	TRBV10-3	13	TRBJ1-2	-	CATTGTGDGGYTF	TGTGCCACAACCGGGACAGGGGATGGTGGCTACACCTTC
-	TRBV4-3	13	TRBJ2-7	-	CASSQEGSYEQYF	TGCGCCAGCAGCCAAGAAGGGAGCTACGAGCAGTACTTC
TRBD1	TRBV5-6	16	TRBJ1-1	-	CASSFGLGQVNTEAFF	TGTGCCAGCAGCTTTGGTCTCGGACAGGTTAACACTGAAGCTTTCTTT
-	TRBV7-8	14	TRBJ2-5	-	CASSLVGVQETQYF	TGTGCCAGCAGCTTAGTCGGGGTCCAAGAGACCCAGTACTTC
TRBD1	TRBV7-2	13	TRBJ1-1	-	CASSFDRDTEAFF	TGTGCCAGCAGCTTCGACAGGGACACTGAAGCTTTCTTT
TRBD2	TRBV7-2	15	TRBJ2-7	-	CASSLGTSDFYEQYF	TGTGCCAGCAGCTTAGGGACTAGCGATTTCTACGAGCAGTACTTC
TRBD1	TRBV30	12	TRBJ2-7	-	CAWSVQGYEQYF	TGTGCCTGGAGTGTACAGGGGTACGAGCAGTACTTC
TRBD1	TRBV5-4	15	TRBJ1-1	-	CASSLDLQGSTEAFF	TGTGCCAGCAGCTTGGACCTACAGGGGAGCACTGAAGCTTTCTTT
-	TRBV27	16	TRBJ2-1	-	CASSLYRVAPNNEQFF	TGTGCCAGCAGTTTATACAGGGTCGCCCCTAACAATGAGCAGTTCTTC
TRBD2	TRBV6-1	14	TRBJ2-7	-	CASRGSGSSYEQYF	TGTGCCAGCAGGGGTAGCGGGAGCTCCTACGAGCAGTACTTC
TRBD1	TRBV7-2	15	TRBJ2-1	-	CASSSGQSSYNEQFF	TGTGCCAGCAGCTCGGGACAGTCCTCCTACAATGAGCAGTTCTTC
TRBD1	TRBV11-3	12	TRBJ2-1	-	CASSTRQGEQFF	TGTGCCAGCAGCACCCGACAGGGTGAGCAGTTCTTC
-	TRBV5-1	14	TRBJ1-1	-	CASSLSGMGTEAFF	TGCGCCAGCAGCTTGTCAGGGATGGGAACTGAAGCTTTCTTT
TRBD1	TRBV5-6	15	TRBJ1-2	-	CASSFRDRMDYGYTF	TGTGCCAGCAGCTTCCGGGACAGGATGGACTATGGCTACACCTTC
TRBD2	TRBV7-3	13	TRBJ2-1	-	CASSSTSGIVQFF	TGTGCCAGCAGTTCCACTAGCGGGATAGTGCAGTTCTTC
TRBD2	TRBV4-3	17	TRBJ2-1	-	CASSQGGGESSYNEQFF	TGCGCCAGCAGCCAAGGGGGGGGTGAGAGCTCCTACAATGAGCAGTTCTTC
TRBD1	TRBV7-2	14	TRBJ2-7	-	CASSQPGQGYEQYF	TGTGCCAGCAGCCAGCCGGGACAGGGCTACGAGCAGTACTTC
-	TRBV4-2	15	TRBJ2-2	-	CASSQAVRETGELFF	TGTGCCAGCAGCCAAGCCGTCCGGGAGACCGGGGAGCTGTTTTTT
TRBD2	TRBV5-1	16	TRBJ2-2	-	CASLLRSGGDTGELFF	TGCGCCAGCCTTCTTCGGAGCGGGGGTGACACCGGGGAGCTGTTTTTT
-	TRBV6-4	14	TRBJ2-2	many	CASSDSVSGGELFF	TGTGCCAGCAGTGACTCGGTTAGCGGCGGGGAGCTGTTTTTT
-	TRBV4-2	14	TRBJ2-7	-	CASSQLPSSYEQYF	TGTGCCAGCAGCCAACTACCGAGCTCCTACGAGCAGTACTTC
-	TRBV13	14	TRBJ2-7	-	CASSPSAGANEQYF	TGTGCCAGCAGCCCTTCGGCGGGGGCGAACGAGCAGTACTTC
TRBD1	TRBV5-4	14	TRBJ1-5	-	CASSSRGQDQPQHF	TGTGCCAGCAGCTCCAGGGGGCAAGATCAGCCCCAGCATTTT
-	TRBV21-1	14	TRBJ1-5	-	CASSNATGNQPQHF	TGTGCCAGCAGCAACGCGACTGGAAATCAGCCCCAGCATTTT
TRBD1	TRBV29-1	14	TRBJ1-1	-	CSAQGSGGRTEAFF	TGCAGCGCCCAAGGGTCAGGGGGACGGACTGAAGCTTTCTTT
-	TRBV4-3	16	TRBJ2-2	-	CASSQMDSGGAGELFF	TGCGCCAGCAGCCAAATGGACTCTGGTGGCGCCGGGGAGCTGTTTTTT
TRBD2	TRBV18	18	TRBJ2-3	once	CASSHGGATNRYTDTQYF	TGTGCCAGCTCACACGGGGGGGCCACGAACCGTTACACAGATACGCAGTATTTT
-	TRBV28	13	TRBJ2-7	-	CASSFGQPGEQYF	TGTGCCAGCAGTTTTGGGCAGCCGGGGGAGCAGTACTTC
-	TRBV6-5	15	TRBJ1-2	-	CASSPRASGSYGYTF	TGTGCCAGCAGCCCCCGGGCCAGCGGGTCCTATGGCTACACCTTC
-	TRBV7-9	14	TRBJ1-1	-	CARVPLSGNTEAFF	TGTGCCAGGGTTCCTCTATCCGGGAACACTGAAGCTTTCTTT
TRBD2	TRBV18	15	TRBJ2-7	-	CASSPSQPGGGEQYF	TGTGCCAGCTCACCATCCCAACCGGGAGGGGGCGAGCAGTACTTC
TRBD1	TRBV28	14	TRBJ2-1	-	CASSNVQGDNEQFF	TGTGCCAGCAGCAATGTCCAGGGGGACAATGAGCAGTTCTTC
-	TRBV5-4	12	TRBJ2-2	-	CASSLRDGELFF	TGTGCCAGCAGTCTGAGGGATGGGGAGCTGTTTTTT
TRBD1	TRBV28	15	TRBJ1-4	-	CASSLFFARGEKLFF	TGTGCCAGCAGTTTGTTTTTCGCCAGGGGGGAAAAACTGTTTTTT
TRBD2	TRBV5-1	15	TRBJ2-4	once	CASSNEGRGGSIQYF	TGCGCCAGCAGCAATGAGGGGCGGGGGGGCAGCATTCAGTACTTC
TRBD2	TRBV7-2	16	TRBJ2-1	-	CASSINSGISYNEQFF	TGTGCCAGCAGCATAAATAGCGGGATTTCCTACAATGAGCAGTTCTTC